The clone carrying this T cell receptor beta chain occurred a few times. Its antigen is as yet unknown. A second PCR, run for about 7 to 11 cycles, used a sample-barcoded 5' primer plus a J-beta primer mix. Each cDNA molecule was tagged by a template-switch adaptor with 12 random nucleotides. TCRdb recomputed calls from the 5' RACE reads with MiXCR, one row per CDR3 protein. The repertoire holds over 1,500,000 distinct CDR3 sequences, with just under 50% as singletons. The record originates from a study of blood T cells in healthy people across ages. Total RNA extraction produced at least 5.5 micrograms (per sample) for the study. General study results and limits: While age rose, TCR beta diversity per million T cells dropped in a roughly linear way. More naive CD4+ cells and higher diversity marked long-lived donors relative to aged donors.

Germline CDR1 is MNHEY and CDR2 is SVGEGT. CDR3 size: 14 residues. With V trimmed by 2 bases and J by 5 bases, 4 bases remained unmatched. V gene TRBV6-2 or TRBV6-3 combines with J gene TRBJ1-2, with TRBD1 matching 8 bases. This clonotype originated in a woman aged 40 to 50 in good health. The material sequenced was blood. CDR3 nucleotide sequence: TGTGCCAGCAGTTACCGCGGACAGGGTTATGGCTACACCTTC. This encodes CASSYRGQGYGYTF.